Included here is one TCR beta chain sequence, with context. Additional DNA sequences in this sample encode the identical CDR3. The data were taken from a study of shared clonotypes between healthy human individuals. Profiled with immunoSEQ multiplex PCR; TCRdb holds only in-frame clones, not every one. The sample has a few million clones, roughly 93% seen once. V gave up 2 bases and J gave up 2 bases, with 7 bases separating them. The CDR3 is 13 amino acids. Looked up from germline, CDR1 is SGDLS and CDR2 is YYNGEE. All donors were Caucasian adults living in Nashville, Tennessee. Subsets obtained from CD4+ cells comprised CD45RA+ naive and CD45RA-negative memory cells.

The sample comprised naive CD4+ T cells from PBMCs. Subset indicated: CD45RA+ positively selected. The chain has TRBV9 and TRBJ2-5; D is ambiguous. This TCR was sampled from a man aged 18 to 29 in good health. Some clones in this sample may be carry-over from other donors' samples. CDR3 sequence (DNA): TGTGCCAGCAGCGTCAGGAGTCAAGAGACCCAGTACTTC. This sequence encodes CASSVRSQETQYF.